The T cell receptor (beta chain) under discussion was sequenced for a study of T cell responses to AZD1222 COVID-19 vaccine. Study in general: Second doses that came at about 4 or about 12 weeks were put together.

This table comes from immunoSEQ multiplex PCR, and its TCRdb copy is limited to in-frame clones, with some not included. Of 100,000 to 150,000 clones in the sample, about 90% were seen once. Details on this clone: No antigen is known for it.

V lost 5 bases and J lost 1, with 9 bases in between. Germline V gene lookup returns CDR1 SGHNT and CDR2 YENEEA. This CDR3 is 14 amino acids long. Study results and limitations: No day 14 peak samples; only post-peak repertoires were characterized.

The sequence derives from an adult in good health. V gene TRBV11-3 combines with J gene TRBJ2-1; D ambiguous. Sample: peripheral blood, taken on day 0 of AZD1222 vaccination. CDR3 protein: CASSPPGSYNEQFF. The CDR3 DNA is TGTGCCAGCAGCCCCCCCGGGTCCTACAATGAGCAGTTCTTC.